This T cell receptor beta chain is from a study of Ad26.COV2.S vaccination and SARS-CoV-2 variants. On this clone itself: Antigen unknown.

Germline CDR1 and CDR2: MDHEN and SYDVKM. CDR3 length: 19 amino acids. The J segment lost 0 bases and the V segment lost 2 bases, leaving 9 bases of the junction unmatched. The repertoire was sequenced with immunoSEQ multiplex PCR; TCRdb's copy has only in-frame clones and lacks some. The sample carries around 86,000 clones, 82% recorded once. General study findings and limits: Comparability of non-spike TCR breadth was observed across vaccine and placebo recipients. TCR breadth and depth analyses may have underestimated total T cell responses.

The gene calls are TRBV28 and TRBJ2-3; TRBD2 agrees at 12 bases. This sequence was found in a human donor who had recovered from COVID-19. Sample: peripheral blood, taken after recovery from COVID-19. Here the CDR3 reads CASSLGLAGGRFSTDTQYF. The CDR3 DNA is TGTGCCAGCAGTTTAGGGCTAGCGGGAGGGCGATTTAGCACAGATACGCAGTATTTT.